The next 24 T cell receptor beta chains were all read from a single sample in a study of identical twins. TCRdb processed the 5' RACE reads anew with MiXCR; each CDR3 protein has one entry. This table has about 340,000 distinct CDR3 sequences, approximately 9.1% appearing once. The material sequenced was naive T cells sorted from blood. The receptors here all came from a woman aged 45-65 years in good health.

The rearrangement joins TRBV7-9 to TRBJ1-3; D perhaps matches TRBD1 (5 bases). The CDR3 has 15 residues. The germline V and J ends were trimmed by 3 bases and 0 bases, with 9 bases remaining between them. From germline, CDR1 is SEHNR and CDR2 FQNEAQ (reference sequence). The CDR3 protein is CASSLIRGSGNTIYF. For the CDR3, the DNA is TGTGCCAGCAGCTTGATAAGGGGCTCTGGAAACACCATATATTTT. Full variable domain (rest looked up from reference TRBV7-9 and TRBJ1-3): DTGVSQNPRHKITKRGQNVTFRCDPISEHNRLYWYRQTLGQGPEFLTYFQNEAQLEKSRLLSDRFSAERPKGSFSTLEIQRTEQGDSAMYLCASSLIRGSGNTIYFGEGSWLTVV.

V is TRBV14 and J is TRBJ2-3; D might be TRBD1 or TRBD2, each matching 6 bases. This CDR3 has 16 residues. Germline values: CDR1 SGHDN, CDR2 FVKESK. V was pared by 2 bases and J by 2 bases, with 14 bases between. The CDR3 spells CASSQWMGGDTDTQYF. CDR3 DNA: TGTGCCAGCAGCCAATGGATGGGGGGCGACACAGATACGCAGTATTTT.

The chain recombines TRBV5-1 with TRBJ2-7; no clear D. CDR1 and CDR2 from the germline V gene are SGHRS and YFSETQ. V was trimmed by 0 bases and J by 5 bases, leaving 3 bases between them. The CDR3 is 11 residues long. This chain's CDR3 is CASSLVDEQYF. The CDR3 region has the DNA TGCGCCAGCAGCTTGGTCGACGAGCAGTACTTC.

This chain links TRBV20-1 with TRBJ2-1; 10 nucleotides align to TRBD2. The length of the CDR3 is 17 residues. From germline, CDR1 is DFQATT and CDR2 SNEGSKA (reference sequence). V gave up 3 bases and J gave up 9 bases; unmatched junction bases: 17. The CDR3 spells CSARDPGLAETYAEQFF. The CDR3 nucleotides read TGCAGTGCTAGGGATCCAGGACTAGCGGAGACTTACGCTGAGCAGTTCTTC.

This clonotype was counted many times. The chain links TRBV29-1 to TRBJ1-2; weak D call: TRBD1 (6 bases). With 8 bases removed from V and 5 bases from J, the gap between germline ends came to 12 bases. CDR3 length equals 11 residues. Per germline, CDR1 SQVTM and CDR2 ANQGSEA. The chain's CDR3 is CSSGQVYGYTF. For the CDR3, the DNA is TGCAGCTCGGGACAAGTTTATGGCTACACCTTC.

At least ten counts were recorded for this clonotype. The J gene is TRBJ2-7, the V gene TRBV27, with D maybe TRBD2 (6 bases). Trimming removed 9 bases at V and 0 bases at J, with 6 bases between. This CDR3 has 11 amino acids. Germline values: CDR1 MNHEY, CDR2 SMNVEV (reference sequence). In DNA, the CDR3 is TGTGCCAGTAGCGGCTCCTACGAGCAGTACTTC. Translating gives CASSGSYEQYF.

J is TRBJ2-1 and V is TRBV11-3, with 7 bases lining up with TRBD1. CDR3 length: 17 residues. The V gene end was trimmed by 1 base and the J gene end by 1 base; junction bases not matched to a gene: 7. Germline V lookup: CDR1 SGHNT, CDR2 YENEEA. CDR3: CASSLVGTDQSYNEQFF. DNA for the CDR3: TGTGCCAGCAGCTTAGTCGGGACAGACCAATCCTACAATGAGCAGTTCTTC.

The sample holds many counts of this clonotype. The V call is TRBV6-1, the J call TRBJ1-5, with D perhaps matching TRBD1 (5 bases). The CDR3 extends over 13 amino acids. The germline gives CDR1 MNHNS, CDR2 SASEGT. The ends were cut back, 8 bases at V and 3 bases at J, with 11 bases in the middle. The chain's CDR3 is CASGAQINQPQHF. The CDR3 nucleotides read TGTGCCAGCGGGGCGCAGATCAATCAGCCCCAGCATTTT.

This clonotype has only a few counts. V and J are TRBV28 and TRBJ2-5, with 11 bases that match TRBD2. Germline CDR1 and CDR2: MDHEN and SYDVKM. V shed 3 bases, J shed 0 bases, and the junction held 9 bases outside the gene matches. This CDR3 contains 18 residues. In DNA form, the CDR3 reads TGTGCCAGCAGTTTTGGGACTAGCGGAGGAGTAAACCAAGAGACCCAGTACTTC. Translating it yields CASSFGTSGGVNQETQYF.

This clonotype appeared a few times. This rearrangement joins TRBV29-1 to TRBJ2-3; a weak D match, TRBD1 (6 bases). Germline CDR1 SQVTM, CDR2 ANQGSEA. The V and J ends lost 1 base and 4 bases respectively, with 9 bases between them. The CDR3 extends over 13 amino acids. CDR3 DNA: TGCAGCGTTGAAGGGCGGACAGCAGATACGCAGTATTTT. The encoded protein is CSVEGRTADTQYF.

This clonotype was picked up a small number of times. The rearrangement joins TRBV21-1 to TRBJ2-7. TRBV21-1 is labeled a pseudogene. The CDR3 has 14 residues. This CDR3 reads CASSKRRLAHEQYV. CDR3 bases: TGTGCCAGCAGCAAAAGGAGACTAGCTCACGAGCAGTACGTC.

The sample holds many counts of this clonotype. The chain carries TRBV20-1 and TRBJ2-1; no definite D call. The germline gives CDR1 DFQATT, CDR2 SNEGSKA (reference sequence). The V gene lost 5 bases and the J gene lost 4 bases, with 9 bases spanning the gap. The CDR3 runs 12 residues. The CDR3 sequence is CSAPDGYNEQFF. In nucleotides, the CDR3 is TGCAGTGCTCCGGACGGTTACAATGAGCAGTTCTTC.

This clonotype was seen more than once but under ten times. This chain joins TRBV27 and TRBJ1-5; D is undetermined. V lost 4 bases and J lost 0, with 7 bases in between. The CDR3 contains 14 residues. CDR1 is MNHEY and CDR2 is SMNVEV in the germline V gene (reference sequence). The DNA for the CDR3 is TGTGCCAGCAGTTGGCAGTATAGCAATCAGCCCCAGCATTTT. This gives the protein CASSWQYSNQPQHF.

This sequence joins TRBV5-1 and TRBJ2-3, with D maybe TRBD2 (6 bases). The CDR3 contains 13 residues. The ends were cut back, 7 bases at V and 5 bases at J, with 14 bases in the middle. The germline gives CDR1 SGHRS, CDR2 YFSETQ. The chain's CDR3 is CASRSGVQDTQYF. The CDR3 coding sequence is TGCGCCAGCCGTAGCGGAGTGCAAGATACGCAGTATTTT. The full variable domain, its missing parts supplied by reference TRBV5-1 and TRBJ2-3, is KAGVTQTPRYLIKTRGQQVTLSCSPISGHRSVSWYQQTPGQGLQFLFEYFSETQRNKGNFPGRFSGRQFSNSRSEMNVSTLELGDSALYLCASRSGVQDTQYFGPGTRLTVL.

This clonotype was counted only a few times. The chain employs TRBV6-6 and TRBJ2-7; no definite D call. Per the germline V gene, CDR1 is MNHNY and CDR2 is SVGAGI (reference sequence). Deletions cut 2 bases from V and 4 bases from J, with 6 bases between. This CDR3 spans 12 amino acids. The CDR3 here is CASSYKGYEQYF. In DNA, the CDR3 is TGTGCCAGCAGTTACAAAGGGTACGAGCAGTACTTC.

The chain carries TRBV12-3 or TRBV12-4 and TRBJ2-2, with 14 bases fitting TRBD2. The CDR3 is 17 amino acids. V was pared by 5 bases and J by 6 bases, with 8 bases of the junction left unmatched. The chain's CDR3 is CASSGTSGGYRAGELFF. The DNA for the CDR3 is TGTGCCAGCAGTGGGACTAGCGGGGGCTACAGGGCCGGGGAGCTGTTTTTT.

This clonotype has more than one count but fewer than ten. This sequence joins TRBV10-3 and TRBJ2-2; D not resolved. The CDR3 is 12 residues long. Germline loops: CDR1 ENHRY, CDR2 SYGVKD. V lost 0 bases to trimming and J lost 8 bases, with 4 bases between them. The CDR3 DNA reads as TGTGCCATCAGTGAGTCCCAGGGGGAGCTGTTTTTT. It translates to CAISESQGELFF.

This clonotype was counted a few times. The CDR3 region is CASSLLAELQRTDTQYF. The CDR3 region has the DNA TGTGCCAGCAGCTTATTGGCCGAACTCCAACGCACAGATACGCAGTATTTT. This sequence joins TRBV7-8 and TRBJ2-3; D call uncertain. CDR3 length: 17 residues. Per germline, CDR1 SGHVS and CDR2 FQNEAQ. The V end was cut by 2 bases, the J end by 1 base, with 16 bases between.

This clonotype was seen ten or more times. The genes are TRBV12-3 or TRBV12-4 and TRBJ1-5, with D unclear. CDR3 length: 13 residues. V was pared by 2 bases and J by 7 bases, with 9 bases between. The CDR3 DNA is TGTGCCAGCAGTTTAAGGCTCAGGCAGCCCCAGCATTTT. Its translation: CASSLRLRQPQHF.

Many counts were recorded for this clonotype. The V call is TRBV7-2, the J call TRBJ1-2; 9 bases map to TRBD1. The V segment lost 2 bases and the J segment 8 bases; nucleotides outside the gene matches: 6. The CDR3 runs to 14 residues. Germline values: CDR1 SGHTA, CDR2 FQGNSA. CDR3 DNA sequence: TGTGCCAGCAGCTTACCCGGACAGGGGAGAGGCTACACCTTC. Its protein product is CASSLPGQGRGYTF.

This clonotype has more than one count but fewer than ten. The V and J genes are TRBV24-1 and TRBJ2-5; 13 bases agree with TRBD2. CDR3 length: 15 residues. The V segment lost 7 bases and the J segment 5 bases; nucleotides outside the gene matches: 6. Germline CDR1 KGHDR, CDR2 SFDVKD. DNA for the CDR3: TGTGCCACCAGCGGACTAGCGGGAGCCGGGGAGACCCAGTACTTC. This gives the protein CATSGLAGAGETQYF.

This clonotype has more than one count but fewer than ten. The CDR3 sequence is CASSELATGVGYTF. The CDR3 coding sequence is TGTGCCAGCAGTGAACTGGCGACAGGGGTTGGCTACACCTTC. This chain connects TRBV2 to TRBJ1-2, with 8 nucleotides matching TRBD1. In germline, CDR1 is SNHLY, CDR2 FYNNEI. The CDR3 length is 14 residues. After removal of 2 bases from V and 7 bases from J, the junction contained 6 bases not matched to a gene.

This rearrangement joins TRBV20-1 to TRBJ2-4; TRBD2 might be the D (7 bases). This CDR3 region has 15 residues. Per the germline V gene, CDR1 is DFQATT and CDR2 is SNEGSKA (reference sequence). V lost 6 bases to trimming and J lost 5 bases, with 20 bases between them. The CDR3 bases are TGCAGTGCCAGGGAGGGGGGCGTTGTCCAAAACATTCAGTACTTC. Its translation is CSAREGGVVQNIQYF.

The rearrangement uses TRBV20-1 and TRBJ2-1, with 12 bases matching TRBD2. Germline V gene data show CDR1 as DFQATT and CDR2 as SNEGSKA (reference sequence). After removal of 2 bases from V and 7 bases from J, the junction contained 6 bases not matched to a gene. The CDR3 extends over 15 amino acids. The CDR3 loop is CSARSLAGGLNEQFF. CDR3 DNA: TGCAGTGCTAGATCACTAGCGGGAGGCCTTAATGAGCAGTTCTTC.